Detailed here is one TCR beta chain. Its antigen is still unknown. For the second PCR, which ran for about 6 to 11 cycles, a sample-barcoded 5' primer and a J-beta primer mix were used. The authors tagged each cDNA molecule using a template-switch adaptor with 12 random nucleotides. MiXCR was run by TCRdb on the 5' RACE reads, yielding one entry per CDR3 protein. The sample has over 1,500,000 distinct CDR3 sequences, around half seen once. CDR1 and CDR2 (germline): SGHRS, YFSETQ. The V end lost 1 base, the J end lost 5 bases, and 15 bases lay between the germline ends. The CDR3 has 15 amino acids. The sample is drawn from a study of blood T cells in healthy people across ages. Study results and caveats: Bulk PBMC profiling left naive and antigen-experienced comparisons inconclusive. Older individuals had lower TCR beta diversity per million T cells (the decline was roughly linear).

This chain joins TRBV5-1 and TRBJ2-5, with a tentative D call TRBD2 (7 bases). Sequencing was performed on blood. The TCR comes from a woman aged 35 to 49 in good health. CDR3 coding DNA: TGCGCCAGCAGCTTGAATGGGGGGGCTGGGGAGACCCAGTACTTC. This codes for CASSLNGGAGETQYF. Full variable domain (missing parts from reference TRBV5-1 and TRBJ2-5): KAGVTQTPRYLIKTRGQQVTLSCSPISGHRSVSWYQQTPGQGLQFLFEYFSETQRNKGNFPGRFSGRQFSNSRSEMNVSTLELGDSALYLCASSLNGGAGETQYFGPGTRLLVL.